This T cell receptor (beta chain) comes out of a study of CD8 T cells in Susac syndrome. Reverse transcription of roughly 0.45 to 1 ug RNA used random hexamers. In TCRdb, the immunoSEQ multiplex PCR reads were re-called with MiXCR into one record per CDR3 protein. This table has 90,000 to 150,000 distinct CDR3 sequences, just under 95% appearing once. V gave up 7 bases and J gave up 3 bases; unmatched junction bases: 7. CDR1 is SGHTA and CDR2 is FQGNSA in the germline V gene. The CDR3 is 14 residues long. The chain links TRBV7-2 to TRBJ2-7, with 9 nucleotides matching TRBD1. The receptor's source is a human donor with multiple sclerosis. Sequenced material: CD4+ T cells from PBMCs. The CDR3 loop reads CASNLGTGSYEQYF. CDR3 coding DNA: TGTGCCAGCAACCTCGGGACAGGGAGCTACGAGCAGTACTTC.